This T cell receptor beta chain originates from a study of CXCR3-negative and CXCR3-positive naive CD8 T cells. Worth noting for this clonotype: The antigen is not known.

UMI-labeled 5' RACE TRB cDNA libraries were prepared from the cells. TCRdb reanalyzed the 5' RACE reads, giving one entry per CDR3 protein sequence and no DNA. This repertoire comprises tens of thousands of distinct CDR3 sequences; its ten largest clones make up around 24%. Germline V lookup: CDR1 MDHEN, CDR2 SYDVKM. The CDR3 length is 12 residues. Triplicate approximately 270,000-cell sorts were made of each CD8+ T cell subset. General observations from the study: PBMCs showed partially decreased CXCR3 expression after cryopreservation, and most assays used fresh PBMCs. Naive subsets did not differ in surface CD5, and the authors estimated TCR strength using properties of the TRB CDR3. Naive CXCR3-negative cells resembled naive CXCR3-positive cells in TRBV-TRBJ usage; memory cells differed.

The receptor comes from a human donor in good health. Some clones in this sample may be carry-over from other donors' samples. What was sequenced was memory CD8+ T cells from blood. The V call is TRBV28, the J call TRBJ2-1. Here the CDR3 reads CASSLVSYEQFF.